What follows are 26 T cell receptor beta chains derived from one specimen sequenced in a study of type 1 regulatory T cells. TCRdb called the reads again in MiXCR, with one record for every CDR3 protein. The sample carries roughly 65,000 distinct CDR3 sequences, roughly half recorded once. Antigen specificity for these receptors is unknown. Sequencing was done on a sample of cultured non-Tr1 T cells, either the whole culture or a sorted T cell fraction (not recorded which). The receptors derive from a human donor in good health.

This clonotype was picked up a small number of times. The chain combines TRBV5-1 with TRBJ1-1, with D hard to call. V lost 1 base and J lost 7, with 14 bases in between. The CDR3 sequence is 14 residues long. Germline-derived CDR1 and CDR2 are SGHRS and YFSETQ. DNA for the CDR3: TGCGCCAGCAGCTTGACATCCCCTGGTTTTGAAGCTTTCTTT. Amino acids: CASSLTSPGFEAFF.

This clonotype was found many times. The rearrangement links TRBV7-9 to TRBJ1-4, with TRBD1 identical over 7 bases. Germline-derived CDR1 and CDR2 are SEHNR and FQNEAQ (reference sequence). The CDR3 length is 15 residues. The V gene end was trimmed by 4 bases and the J gene end by 11 bases; junction bases not matched to a gene: 13. CDR3 DNA sequence: TGTGCCAGCAGCTCCTCCGACACCGGGACAGCTAAACTGTTTTTT. Amino acid sequence: CASSSSDTGTAKLFF.

V and J are TRBV9 and TRBJ2-1; 10 bases line up with TRBD1. J was trimmed by 6 bases and V by 4 bases; bases with no gene match: 13. The CDR3 has 17 residues. Per germline, CDR1 SGDLS and CDR2 YYNGEE. Here the CDR3 DNA reads TGTGCCAGCAGCTTAACTCCGGGACAGGGGACGGGCAATGAGCAGTTCTTC. Amino acids: CASSLTPGQGTGNEQFF.

The rearrangement joins TRBV3-1 to TRBJ1-1; D is possibly TRBD1 (6 bases). Trimming stripped 4 bases from V and 4 bases from J, with 19 bases between. Germline values: CDR1 LGHDT, CDR2 YNNKEL (reference sequence). The CDR3 loop spans 16 amino acids. CDR3 sequence (DNA): TGTGCCAGCAGCCTCAGGGGATCGGGCAAAAGCACTGAAGCTTTCTTT. Translated: CASSLRGSGKSTEAFF.

V usage is TRBV18 and J usage is TRBJ1-1, with a possible D match to TRBD1 (5 bases). The CDR3 totals 15 residues. Germline CDR1 KGHSH, CDR2 LQKENI. V gave up 0 bases and J gave up 1 base, with 9 bases separating them. The CDR3 protein is CASSPPAGTNTEAFF. As DNA, the CDR3 is TGTGCCAGCTCACCACCGGCAGGGACGAACACTGAAGCTTTCTTT.

This clonotype was observed a single time. The chain employs TRBV5-1 and TRBJ2-5, with 8 bases lining up with TRBD2. The CDR3 is 14 residues long. Germline loops: CDR1 SGHRS, CDR2 YFSETQ. V was pared by 3 bases and J by 5 bases, with 6 bases of the junction left unmatched. Written as DNA, the CDR3 is TGCGCCAGCAGCTCCGGAGCGGGGGTGGAGACCCAGTACTTC. It codes for CASSSGAGVETQYF. The variable domain in full, with the rest retrieved from reference TRBV5-1 and TRBJ2-5, is KAGVTQTPRYLIKTRGQQVTLSCSPISGHRSVSWYQQTPGQGLQFLFEYFSETQRNKGNFPGRFSGRQFSNSRSEMNVSTLELGDSALYLCASSSGAGVETQYFGPGTRLLVL.

In its sample, this clonotype was seen a few times. The chain carries TRBV11-2 and TRBJ2-1; 7 bases are shared with TRBD1. Germline loops: CDR1 SGHAT, CDR2 FQNNGV. The CDR3 is made up of 15 amino acids. V was pared by 5 bases and J by 3 bases, with 7 bases of the junction left unmatched. CDR3 residues: CASSTPRGSYNEQFF. In nucleotides, the CDR3 is TGTGCCAGCAGCACTCCCAGGGGGAGCTACAATGAGCAGTTCTTC.

This chain links TRBV7-8 with TRBJ1-2, with 9 bases fitting TRBD1. The germline V gene has CDR1 SGHVS and CDR2 FQNEAQ. The CDR3 is 13 amino acids. V dropped 3 bases and J dropped 6; count of bases not matched to a gene: 2. This CDR3 reads CASSFRDRDGYTF. CDR3 DNA sequence: TGTGCCAGCAGCTTCCGGGACAGGGATGGCTACACCTTC.

This rearrangement joins TRBV5-1 to TRBJ1-2; possible D gene TRBD1, 5 bases. Germline loops: CDR1 SGHRS, CDR2 YFSETQ. This CDR3 is built from 11 residues. Trimming pared 1 base from V and 14 bases from J, leaving 12 bases between. CDR3 coding DNA: TGCGCCAGCAGCTTGTTAGGGGTTCAGACCTTC. It is translated as CASSLLGVQTF.

The chain is built from TRBV20-1 and TRBJ1-6, with 7 bases identical to TRBD1. The germline V gene encodes CDR1 DFQATT and CDR2 SNEGSKA (reference sequence). V shed 8 bases and J 0 bases; nucleotides not matched to a gene: 7. The CDR3 sequence is 15 residues long. CDR3 sequence reads: CSMKQGSSYNSPLHF. The CDR3 DNA follows: TGCAGTATGAAACAGGGGAGCTCCTATAATTCACCCCTCCACTTT.

The chain couples TRBV5-5 to TRBJ2-2; D ambiguous. V was trimmed by 0 bases and J by 4 bases, leaving 7 bases between them. The CDR3 consists of 14 residues. Per germline, CDR1 SGHKS and CDR2 YYEKEE (reference sequence). CDR3 sequence reads: CASSLEGGTGELFF. In nucleotides, the CDR3 is TGTGCCAGCAGCTTGGAGGGCGGCACCGGGGAGCTGTTTTTT.

J is TRBJ2-2 and V is TRBV5-1; TRBD1 matches at 7 bases. The trim removed 1 base at V and 3 bases at J, leaving 3 bases unmatched. Germline values: CDR1 SGHRS, CDR2 YFSETQ. The CDR3 runs 15 residues. CDR3 sequence reads: CASSLTGADTGELFF. The CDR3 DNA is TGCGCCAGCAGCTTGACAGGGGCCGACACCGGGGAGCTGTTTTTT.

A single count supports this clonotype. The chain uses TRBV7-6 and TRBJ2-3, with TRBD1 matching 9 bases. The V gene's germline CDR1 is SGHVS and CDR2 FNYEAQ. After removal of 6 bases from V and 2 bases from J, the junction contained 15 bases not matched to a gene. The CDR3 sequence is 18 residues long. The CDR3 bases are TGTGCCAGCAGGCAAAGACCCCCAACAGGGGGCTTCACAGATACGCAGTATTTT. Its protein is CASRQRPPTGGFTDTQYF.

The V gene is TRBV14, the J gene TRBJ2-3; D is perhaps TRBD2 (5 bases). CDR3 length: 17 residues. V was clipped by 6 bases and J by 0 bases, with 19 bases between them. The V gene's germline CDR1 is SGHDN and CDR2 FVKESK. The CDR3 region is CASSYYEDYFSTDTQYF. In nucleotides, the CDR3 is TGTGCCAGCAGTTATTATGAAGACTATTTTAGCACAGATACGCAGTATTTT.

This chain links TRBV29-1 with TRBJ1-2; TRBD1 agrees at 7 bases. This CDR3 has 13 amino acids. CDR1 and CDR2 from the germline V gene are SQVTM and ANQGSEA. V lost 5 bases and J lost 2; bases outside the gene matches: 5. The CDR3 reads CSVRTGLNYGYTF. As DNA, the CDR3 is TGCAGCGTTAGGACAGGACTCAACTATGGCTACACCTTC. The variable domain in full, completed from reference TRBV29-1 and TRBJ1-2, reads SAVISQKPSRDICQRGTSLTIQCQVDSQVTMMFWYRQQPGQSLTLIATANQGSEATYESGFVIDKFPISRPNLTFSTLTVSNMSPEDSSIYLCSVRTGLNYGYTFGSGTRLTVV.

The chain has TRBV20-1 and TRBJ1-1; D uncertain. Germline CDR1 and CDR2: DFQATT and SNEGSKA (reference sequence). CDR3 length equals 15 residues. V gave up 0 bases and J gave up 0 bases, with 11 bases separating them. The CDR3 DNA is TGCAGTGCTAGAGACCCCGGAACAATGAACACTGAAGCTTTCTTT. It translates to CSARDPGTMNTEAFF.

This clonotype was detected once. The CDR3 here is CASSFSAGSTDTQYF. The CDR3 region has the DNA TGTGCCAGCAGCTTTTCAGCGGGGTCCACAGATACGCAGTATTTT. The chain recombines TRBV7-9 with TRBJ2-3, with 7 bases identical to TRBD2. J was trimmed by 2 bases and V by 3 bases; bases with no gene match: 5. The CDR3 consists of 15 residues. Germline V gene sequence: CDR1 SEHNR, CDR2 FQNEAQ (reference sequence). Together with reference TRBV7-9 and TRBJ2-3, the CDR3 gives the full variable domain: DTGVSQNPRHKITKRGQNVTFRCDPISEHNRLYWYRQTLGQGPEFLTYFQNEAQLEKSRLLSDRFSAERPKGSFSTLEIQRTEQGDSAMYLCASSFSAGSTDTQYFGPGTRLTVL.

This clonotype was seen more than once but under ten times. The CDR3 bases are TGCGCCAGCAGCTTGGTGGAGAGGGAGCAGTTCTTC. The encoded protein is CASSLVEREQFF. The chain joins TRBV5-1 to TRBJ2-1; D is unclear. V shed 0 bases and J shed 10 bases, with 8 bases lying between them. The CDR3 extends over 12 amino acids. Germline V gene sequence: CDR1 SGHRS, CDR2 YFSETQ.

This clonotype was counted between two and nine times. The CDR3 DNA reads TGTGCCAGCAGCTTGACAGGGAAATACGAGCAGTACTTC. It yields the protein CASSLTGKYEQYF. The chain combines TRBV5-6 with TRBJ2-7; perhaps TRBD1 as D (6 bases). V was clipped by 1 base and J by 4 bases, with 9 bases between them. Germline V gives CDR1 SGHDT, CDR2 YYEEEE. The CDR3 has 13 amino acids.

The V and J genes are TRBV27 and TRBJ2-2, with TRBD1 as a possible D gene (6 bases). The CDR3 is made up of 13 amino acids. Looked up from germline, CDR1 is MNHEY and CDR2 is SMNVEV (reference sequence). The V end was cut by 4 bases, the J end by 7 bases, with 10 bases between. DNA of the CDR3: TGTGCCAGCAGTTCCAGGGGCGGCGGGGAGCTGTTTTTT. Protein product: CASSSRGGGELFF.

The chain combines TRBV7-8 with TRBJ1-2, with a tentative D call TRBD1 (5 bases). Per germline, CDR1 SGHVS and CDR2 FQNEAQ. The CDR3 covers 15 residues. The V gene lost 2 bases and the J gene lost 2 bases, with 12 bases spanning the gap. CDR3 sequence: CASSLKGERNYGYTF. CDR3 bases: TGTGCCAGCAGCTTAAAAGGGGAGAGAAACTATGGCTACACCTTC.

This clonotype was found once. The CDR3 region is CASSTSGGAGADTQYF. CDR3 in DNA: TGTGCCAGCAGCACTAGCGGGGGGGCCGGGGCAGATACGCAGTATTTT. The chain joins TRBV12-3 or TRBV12-4 to TRBJ2-3, with 13 nucleotides matching TRBD2. Trimming took 6 bases from V and 4 from J; bases not matched to a gene: 7. The CDR3 loop spans 16 amino acids.

The V and J genes are TRBV12-3 or TRBV12-4 and TRBJ2-1, with TRBD1 matching over 7 bases. Trimming cost V 3 bases and J 7 bases; bases outside gene matches: 9. CDR3 size: 15 residues. The CDR3 spells CASSFGRGRPNEQFF. CDR3 DNA: TGTGCCAGCAGTTTCGGTAGGGGGCGCCCAAATGAGCAGTTCTTC.

The chain has TRBV20-1 and TRBJ2-3; 7 bases agree with TRBD2. CDR1 is DFQATT, CDR2 SNEGSKA, per germline (reference sequence). V shed 0 bases and J 4 bases; nucleotides not matched to a gene: 1. The CDR3 has 13 residues. The CDR3 DNA is TGCAGTGCTAGAGACGCGGGAGCAGATACGCAGTATTTT. It translates to CSARDAGADTQYF.

There are a few counts of this clonotype. The genes are TRBV7-2 and TRBJ1-5; D is ambiguous. The germline V gene has CDR1 SGHTA and CDR2 FQGNSA. The CDR3 runs 15 residues. Deletions cut 2 bases from V and 8 bases from J, with 16 bases between. In nucleotides, the CDR3 is TGTGCCAGCAGCTTAACTAGGTCTTCCCCTGAGCCCCAGCATTTT. The encoded protein is CASSLTRSSPEPQHF.

This rearrangement joins TRBV20-1 to TRBJ2-3; TRBD2 aligns across 13 bases. Trimming took 5 bases from V and 4 from J; bases not matched to a gene: 3. Germline values: CDR1 DFQATT, CDR2 SNEGSKA (reference sequence). CDR3 length equals 14 residues. This CDR3 is CSALGLAGADTQYF. The CDR3 DNA follows: TGCAGTGCTCTCGGACTAGCGGGGGCAGATACGCAGTATTTT.